This T cell receptor (beta chain) was sequenced during a study of cytomegalovirus exposure and HLA in healthy donors. Background on the study: An early release of data contained about 85 million unique TCRs, which came from HLA-typed donors. Study-level findings and limits: Being productive about 87% or about 30% of the time was typical of most TCR beta V segments in an earlier analysis. Generally TCR sequences proved uncommon, though certain public TCRs appeared in numerous donors. Trimming of TCR beta V- and J-genes showed a link, identified in a later analysis, to a missense DCLRE1C variant.

Details on this clone: The antigen remains undetermined.

The PCR had 60 Vbeta and 13 Jbeta primers. The repertoire was sequenced with immunoSEQ multiplex PCR; TCRdb's copy has only in-frame clones and lacks some. This table has about 140,000 clones, roughly 80% appearing once. The CDR3 extends over 14 amino acids. The V gene's germline CDR1 is SGHTA and CDR2 FQGNSA. The trim removed 4 bases at V and 0 bases at J, leaving 2 bases unmatched. The chain links TRBV7-2 to TRBJ2-7; 8 positions match TRBD1. Material: PBMCs. The sequence came from a female donor in good health and CMV-seronegative. CDR3 loop: CASSSGQGSYEQYF. The CDR3 DNA follows: TGTGCCAGCAGCTCCGGACAGGGCTCCTACGAGCAGTACTTC.